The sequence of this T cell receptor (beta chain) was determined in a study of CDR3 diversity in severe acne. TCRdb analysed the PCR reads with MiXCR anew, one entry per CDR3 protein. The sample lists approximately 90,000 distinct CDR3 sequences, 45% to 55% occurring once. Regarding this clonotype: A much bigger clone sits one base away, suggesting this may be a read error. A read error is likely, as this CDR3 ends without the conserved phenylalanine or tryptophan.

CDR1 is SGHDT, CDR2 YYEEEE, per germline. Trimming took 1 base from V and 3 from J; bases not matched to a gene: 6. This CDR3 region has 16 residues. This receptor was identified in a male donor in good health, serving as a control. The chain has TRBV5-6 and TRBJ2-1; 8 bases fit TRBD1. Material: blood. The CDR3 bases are TGTGCCAGCAGCTTGTTTAAGGACAGGGTCTACAATGAGCAGTTCCTC. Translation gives CASSLFKDRVYNEQFL.